These T cell receptor beta chains were read from a single sample in a study of CD8 T cells in ankylosing spondylitis. Each CDR3 protein gets one entry after TCRdb re-called the 5' RACE reads with MiXCR. The sample holds 700,000 or so distinct CDR3 sequences; around a fifth are singletons and the top ten take roughly a fifth. Input material: blood, either unsorted or a sorted T cell fraction (not recorded which). These receptors originate from a male donor with ankylosing spondylitis. CDR3s include the opening cysteine and the closing phenylalanine or tryptophan. The order of the fields is V gene, clone size, J gene, D gene, CDR3 DNA, CDR3 protein. D genes are given only for firm matches. Clone sizes are given selectively: once, few, many, or a class where the clone is expanded.

V: TRBV5-6
size: -
J: TRBJ2-1
D: TRBD2
DNA: TGTGCCAGCAGCTTGGCTTTTTTAGCGGGAGTCAATGAGCAGTTCTTC
CDR3: CASSLAFLAGVNEQFF

V: TRBV29-1
size: few
J: TRBJ2-1
D: TRBD2
DNA: TGCAGCGTTGATAGCGGGAAGCAGTTCTTC
CDR3: CSVDSGKQFF

V: TRBV5-1
size: -
J: TRBJ2-7
D: -
DNA: TGCGCCAGCTCAAAGGGGGACACCACCTACGAGCAGTACTTC
CDR3: CASSKGDTTYEQYF

V: TRBV12-3/TRBV12-4
size: -
J: TRBJ2-3
D: TRBD2
DNA: TGTGCCACCCAGTTTTGGGAAGTTAGCGGGGTGGCCCGACTGGATACGCAGTATTTT
CDR3: CATQFWEVSGVARLDTQYF

V: TRBV11-1
size: few
J: TRBJ2-5
D: TRBD2
DNA: TGTGCCAGCAGCTCCCGACTAGCGGGGGGTCACCCCCAAGAGACCCAGTACTTC
CDR3: CASSSRLAGGHPQETQYF

V: TRBV27
size: -
J: TRBJ2-7
D: -
DNA: TGTGCCAGCAGTTTCATAGGAGGACAGAAGAACGAGCAGTACTTC
CDR3: CASSFIGGQKNEQYF

V: TRBV28
size: -
J: TRBJ2-7
D: TRBD1
DNA: TGTGCCAGCAGCCGACTGAAACAGGGGTACGAGCAGTACTTC
CDR3: CASSRLKQGYEQYF

V: TRBV5-1
size: few
J: TRBJ1-1
D: -
DNA: TGCGCCAGCAGCTTGGCGGGTCTTCGCACTGAAGCTTTCTTT
CDR3: CASSLAGLRTEAFF

V: TRBV12-3/TRBV12-4
size: -
J: TRBJ1-2
D: -
DNA: TGTGCCAGCAGAAGTTTATGGTTCGGGGGCTACACCTTC
CDR3: CASRSLWFGGYTF

V: TRBV12-3/TRBV12-4
size: -
J: TRBJ1-1
D: -
DNA: TGTGCCAGCAGTTTAATGTGGGACCGGGGAGAAGCTTTCTTT
CDR3: CASSLMWDRGEAFF

V: TRBV29-1
size: many
J: TRBJ2-7
D: TRBD1
DNA: TGCAGCGTTGTACAGGGGAAAGGTGGGCAGTACTTC
CDR3: CSVVQGKGGQYF

V: TRBV12-3/TRBV12-4
size: -
J: TRBJ1-1
D: TRBD1
DNA: TGTGCCAGCAGTTTTAGGGGGCAGGTTCCCCGGTCGGCTTTCTTT
CDR3: CASSFRGQVPRSAFF

V: TRBV4-1
size: -
J: TRBJ2-7
D: TRBD2
DNA: TGCGCCAGCAGCCAAGAGGCTAGCGGGGAGCTCTACGAGCAGTACTTC
CDR3: CASSQEASGELYEQYF

V: TRBV12-3/TRBV12-4
size: many
J: TRBJ1-5
D: -
DNA: TGTGCCAGCAGTTTAACGCCCAATCAGCCCCAGCATTTT
CDR3: CASSLTPNQPQHF

V: TRBV5-5
size: many
J: TRBJ2-4
D: TRBD1
DNA: TGTGCCAGCAGCTTGGAGGGGACAGGGGGCATAAATGAAAACATTCAGTACTTC
CDR3: CASSLEGTGGINENIQYF

V: TRBV10-3
size: -
J: TRBJ2-3
D: -
DNA: TGTGCCATCAGTGTCGGGGGCGCGGGCACAGATACGCAGTATTTT
CDR3: CAISVGGAGTDTQYF

V: TRBV12-3/TRBV12-4
size: many
J: TRBJ1-2
D: -
DNA: TGTGCCAGCACCCACGAACAGAACTATGGCTACACCTTC
CDR3: CASTHEQNYGYTF

V: TRBV20-1
size: -
J: TRBJ2-2
D: TRBD2
DNA: TGCAGTGCTGGACCCCTGGGAGGGAGGGCCCGGACCGGGGAGCTGTTTTTT
CDR3: CSAGPLGGRARTGELFF

V: TRBV20-1
size: -
J: TRBJ2-1
D: -
DNA: TGCAGTGCAGCGAGACTCGATTCGAGCTCCTACAATGAGCAGTTCTTC
CDR3: CSAARLDSSSYNEQFF

V: TRBV20-1
size: -
J: TRBJ2-7
D: -
DNA: TGCAGTGGACTTTCGAGTCGGACCTACGAGCAGTACTTC
CDR3: CSGLSSRTYEQYF

V: TRBV12-3/TRBV12-4
size: -
J: TRBJ1-1
D: -
DNA: TGTGCCAGCAGTCCACAGGGCATCAACACTGAAGCTTTCTTT
CDR3: CASSPQGINTEAFF

V: TRBV4-1
size: -
J: TRBJ2-2
D: -
DNA: TGCGCCAGCAGCCAAGAAGGCGGCGGGAGGGAGCTGTTTTTT
CDR3: CASSQEGGGRELFF

V: TRBV20-1
size: many
J: TRBJ1-2
D: -
DNA: TGCAGTGCTAGAGTCAGGGGCTATGGCTACACCTTC
CDR3: CSARVRGYGYTF

V: TRBV27
size: -
J: TRBJ2-5
D: TRBD2
DNA: TGTGCCAGCAGCTCCATTCGACTAGCGGGAGGGGAGACCCAGTACTTC
CDR3: CASSSIRLAGGETQYF

V: TRBV27
size: -
J: TRBJ2-5
D: -
DNA: TGTGCCAGTAGGCCTTGGGGGGGCCAGGAGACCCAGTACTTC
CDR3: CASRPWGGQETQYF

V: TRBV9
size: few
J: TRBJ1-1
D: TRBD1
DNA: TGTGCCAGCAGCGGGGGACAGTACACTGAAGCTTTCTTT
CDR3: CASSGGQYTEAFF

V: TRBV19
size: few
J: TRBJ2-7
D: -
DNA: TGTGCCAGTAGCGGAGGGTATGGCGAGCAGTACTTC
CDR3: CASSGGYGEQYF

V: TRBV6-2/TRBV6-3
size: -
J: TRBJ2-1
D: -
DNA: TGTGCCAGCAGTTACTCAGACGATGAGCAGTTCTTC
CDR3: CASSYSDDEQFF

V: TRBV20-1
size: few
J: TRBJ2-7
D: TRBD1
DNA: TGCAGTGCTAGGCCCTGGACAGGGATAGGCGAGCAGTACTTC
CDR3: CSARPWTGIGEQYF

V: TRBV4-1
size: -
J: TRBJ2-5
D: TRBD2
DNA: TGCGCCAGCAGCCAACTAGCGGGGATGCCGCAGGGGACCCAGTACTTC
CDR3: CASSQLAGMPQGTQYF

V: TRBV2
size: -
J: TRBJ2-7
D: TRBD1
DNA: TGTGCCAGCAGTGAAACCCGGACAGGGGTCGGCAAGCAGTACTTC
CDR3: CASSETRTGVGKQYF

V: TRBV21-1
size: -
J: TRBJ1-1
D: -
DNA: TGTGCCAGCAGCCGGGACGGCAGAAGGAACACTGAAGCTTTCTTT
CDR3: CASSRDGRRNTEAFF

V: TRBV20-1
size: -
J: TRBJ2-1
D: -
DNA: TGCAGTGCTCGTAGAGTAAATTACAATGAGCAGTTCTTC
CDR3: CSARRVNYNEQFF

V: TRBV11-2
size: few
J: TRBJ1-2
D: TRBD1
DNA: TGTGCCAGCAGCCCAAAACAGGGGGCCGGGGGCTACACCTTC
CDR3: CASSPKQGAGGYTF

V: TRBV11-2
size: many
J: TRBJ2-3
D: -
DNA: TGTGCCAGCTCACCTCGGCAGGGCACAGATACGCAGTATTTT
CDR3: CASSPRQGTDTQYF